These T cell receptor beta chains were read from a single sample in a study of T cell changes during pregnancy in multiple sclerosis. This table comes from immunoSEQ multiplex PCR, and its TCRdb copy is limited to in-frame clones, with some not included. This table holds fewer than 25,000 clones, about 89% found once. The sample in question was CD8+ T cells from peripheral blood mononuclear cells, obtained in the first trimester of pregnancy. Source of these receptors: a female donor with multiple sclerosis, enrolled in a pregnancy study. Each CDR3 is given with its conserved first and last residue. The order of the fields is J gene, V gene, D gene, clone size, CDR3 DNA, CDR3 protein. The D gene is left open where the match is weak. Where a row states a size, it is once, few, many or the class of an expanded clone; other rows omit it.

>TRBJ1-4|TRBV7-9|-|-
TGTGCCAGCAGCTTAGCTCGAGCAGGTTCGGAAAAACTGTTTTTT
CASSLARAGSEKLFF
>TRBJ2-3|TRBV4-3|TRBD1|-
TGCGCCAGCAGCCACGAGGGACAGGGGTTCACAGATACGCAGTATTTT
CASSHEGQGFTDTQYF
>TRBJ2-3|TRBV7-3|TRBD2|-
TGTGCCAGCAGCTCGTGGACTAGCGGGGATAGGGATACGCAGTATTTT
CASSSWTSGDRDTQYF
>TRBJ2-7|TRBV15|TRBD2|once
TGTGCCACCAGCAGAGGGACTAGCGGGAGACACGAGCAGTACTTC
CATSRGTSGRHEQYF
>TRBJ1-2|TRBV27|-|-
TGTGCCAGCAGTCTTCAGGGAAACTATGGCTACACCTTC
CASSLQGNYGYTF
>TRBJ2-7|TRBV4-3|-|-
TGCGCCAGCAGCGAGACTACAGCATGGTCCTACGAGCAGTACTTC
CASSETTAWSYEQYF
>TRBJ2-1|TRBV14|TRBD2|once
TGTGCCAGCAGCCAAGATCCGCTGAAAGAGTATGGTAGCGGGAGGTTTCTCTCCTACAATGAGCAGTTCTTC
CASSQDPLKEYGSGRFLSYNEQFF
>TRBJ2-7|TRBV2|TRBD2|-
TGTGCCACCCGGGACTACTTCCACGAGCAGTACTTC
CATRDYFHEQYF
>TRBJ2-3|TRBV7-8|TRBD2|-
TGTGCCAGCAGCCCGGGACTAGCGGGGAACACAGATACGCAGTATTTT
CASSPGLAGNTDTQYF
>TRBJ2-5|TRBV7-7|TRBD2|-
TGTGCTAGCAGCTTAAAGACCGGGACTAGCGGCCAAGAGACCCAGTACTTC
CASSLKTGTSGQETQYF
>TRBJ1-2|TRBV27|TRBD1|medium-sized
TGTGCCAGCAGCCCCGCAGGAGGGGGCAGCCACTATGGCTACACCTTC
CASSPAGGGSHYGYTF
>TRBJ2-7|TRBV11-2|-|-
TGTGCCAGCAGCTTTCCCCGGCTAGTTGAATCCTACGAGCAGTACTTC
CASSFPRLVESYEQYF
>TRBJ2-7|TRBV11-3|-|-
TGTGCCAGCAGCTTGGTTACTAGAGCCTACGAGCAGTACTTC
CASSLVTRAYEQYF
>TRBJ1-2|TRBV5-6|TRBD1|few
TGTGCCAGCAGCTCCGGGACAGGGGGCTATGGCTACACCTTC
CASSSGTGGYGYTF
>TRBJ2-1|TRBV7-9|-|-
TGTGCCAGCAGCTTAGTATCGAGTCGGGACAGCGGGCAGCAGTTCTTC
CASSLVSSRDSGQQFF
>TRBJ2-5|TRBV6-1|TRBD2|-
TGTGCCAGCAGTGGCCTAGCGGGAGGTGAAGAGACCCAGTACTTC
CASSGLAGGEETQYF